Listed below are T cell receptor beta chains from one sample, sequenced in a study of technical replicates of blood from a few donors. TCRdb keeps only in-frame clones here, not all; method: immunoSEQ multiplex PCR. This sample yields about 14,000 clones, of which around four fifths are seen a single time; around a tenth belongs to the top ten. The sample comprised PBMCs. These receptors all stem from a human donor in good health. Both conserved end residues are part of each CDR3. D genes are given only for firm matches. Not all rows give a size; the values are once, few, many and, for expanded clones, a class.

TRBD1,-,TRBJ2-2,TRBV5-1,CASSWTGVNTGELFF,TGCGCCAGCAGCTGGACAGGGGTTAACACCGGGGAGCTGTTTTTT
TRBD1,-,TRBJ1-2,TRBV28,CASSPAQGAYGYTF,TGTGCCAGCAGCCCCGCTCAGGGGGCGTATGGCTACACCTTC
-,-,TRBJ1-1,TRBV6-1,CASSEAQNPAETGSLETFF,TGTGCCAGCAGTGAAGCGCAAAACCCCGCGGAAACAGGGAGTTTGGAAACTTTCTTT
TRBD1,-,TRBJ1-5,TRBV7-2,CASSFGTGGQPQHF,TGTGCCAGCAGCTTCGGGACAGGAGGTCAGCCCCAGCATTTT
-,once,TRBJ1-5,TRBV30,CAWSAWGVGSQPQHF,TGTGCCTGGAGCGCCTGGGGAGTCGGTAGTCAGCCCCAGCATTTT
TRBD1,-,TRBJ1-1,TRBV6-4,CASRLQGAITEAFF,TGTGCCAGCAGATTACAGGGGGCGATCACTGAAGCTTTCTTT
TRBD2,-,TRBJ2-3,TRBV4-1,CASSQQSGRAADTQYF,TGCGCCAGCAGCCAACAAAGCGGGAGGGCTGCAGATACGCAGTATTTT
TRBD1,few,TRBJ1-2,TRBV2,CASSPGQGTGYTF,TGTGCCAGCAGTCCCGGACAGGGGACTGGCTACACCTTC
TRBD1,-,TRBJ2-7,TRBV2,CASSEGTGTLYEQYF,TGTGCCAGCAGTGAAGGGACAGGGACACTCTACGAGCAGTACTTC
-,-,TRBJ1-5,TRBV19,CATHRDTYSNQPQHF,TGTGCCACTCACCGGGACACATATAGCAATCAGCCCCAGCATTTT
TRBD2,-,TRBJ2-1,TRBV18,CASSPAGGGYNEQFF,TGTGCCAGCTCACCAGCGGGAGGGGGTTACAATGAGCAGTTCTTC
-,-,TRBJ2-2,TRBV5-1,CASSLGQRELFF,TGCGCCAGCAGCTTAGGACAGCGGGAGCTGTTTTTT
-,-,TRBJ2-1,TRBV5-1,CASSLDNNEQFF,TGCGCCAGCAGCTTGGACAACAATGAGCAGTTCTTC
TRBD2,-,TRBJ2-7,TRBV6-6,CASSPTSGGLGEQYF,TGTGCCAGCAGCCCCACGTCGGGGGGTTTAGGCGAGCAGTACTTC
TRBD2,-,TRBJ2-1,TRBV7-3,CASSKEGTKDEQFF,TGTGCCAGCAGCAAGGAGGGGACTAAAGATGAGCAGTTCTTC
-,-,TRBJ2-2,TRBV2,CASSNAPNTGELFF,TGTGCCAGCAGTAACGCGCCGAACACCGGGGAGCTGTTTTTT
TRBD1,-,TRBJ2-5,TRBV5-1,CASSDTGAYQETQYF,TGCGCCAGCAGCGATACAGGGGCGTACCAAGAGACCCAGTACTTC
TRBD2,-,TRBJ2-7,TRBV5-1,CASSSGRGQGRFLAGKSDEQYF,TGCGCCAGCAGCTCGGGAAGGGGCCAAGGACGGTTCCTAGCGGGGAAGTCTGACGAGCAGTACTTC
TRBD2,once,TRBJ2-3,TRBV4-2,CASSQEPGTSGGRVDTQYF,TGTGCCAGCAGCCAAGAGCCTGGGACTAGCGGGGGCAGGGTAGATACGCAGTATTTT
TRBD2,-,TRBJ2-7,TRBV27,CASSHKTSGLKPYAQYF,TGTGCCAGCAGCCATAAAACTAGCGGGCTTAAGCCCTACGCGCAGTACTTC
TRBD1,-,TRBJ1-5,TRBV9,CASSAQGALEPQHF,TGTGCCAGCAGCGCCCAGGGGGCTCTTGAGCCCCAGCATTTT
-,-,TRBJ2-7,TRBV7-2,CASSLGQKTYEQYF,TGTGCCAGCAGCTTAGGGCAGAAAACCTACGAGCAGTACTTC
-,few,TRBJ1-1,TRBV19,CASSKGHMMNTEAFF,TGTGCCAGTAGTAAGGGACATATGATGAACACTGAAGCTTTCTTT
-,-,TRBJ2-2,TRBV10-1,CASSLDSANTGELFF,TGCGCCAGCAGCCTCGACAGCGCGAACACCGGGGAGCTGTTTTTT
TRBD1,-,TRBJ2-5,TRBV28,CASSFLGQGRGGSRQETQYF,TGTGCCAGCAGTTTCCTGGGACAGGGGAGGGGAGGGTCGCGTCAAGAGACCCAGTACTTC
-,-,TRBJ1-2,TRBV7-8,CASSSERTDRYDYTF,TGTGCCAGCAGCTCGGAACGGACAGATAGGTACGACTACACCTTC
TRBD2,-,TRBJ2-1,TRBV7-8,CASSFVGGGNEQFF,TGTGCCAGCAGCTTTGTCGGGGGGGGCAATGAGCAGTTCTTC
-,-,TRBJ1-4,TRBV18,CASSPEVQEKLFF,TGTGCCAGCTCCCCAGAGGTCCAAGAAAAACTGTTTTTT
-,-,TRBJ2-2,TRBV2,CASSEEGASSGELFF,TGTGCCAGCAGTGAGGAGGGGGCAAGCTCCGGGGAGCTGTTTTTT
-,-,TRBJ1-2,TRBV6-1,CASSESAGRTYGYTF,TGTGCCAGCAGTGAAAGTGCAGGGAGGACCTATGGCTACACCTTC
-,-,TRBJ1-1,TRBV6-4,CASSKAGPREAFF,TGTGCCAGCAGTAAAGCAGGGCCCAGGGAAGCTTTCTTT
TRBD2,-,TRBJ2-5,TRBV4-1,CASSQDGVAGGFGGETQYF,TGCGCCAGCAGCCAAGATGGGGTAGCGGGAGGGTTTGGGGGGGAGACCCAGTACTTC
-,-,TRBJ1-4,TRBV29-1,CSVEGTTTNEKLFF,TGCAGCGTTGAAGGGACTACAACTAATGAAAAACTGTTTTTT
-,-,TRBJ2-1,TRBV10-2,CASSEVQGNEQFF,TGCGCCAGCAGTGAGGTGCAGGGGAATGAGCAGTTCTTC
-,-,TRBJ1-1,TRBV28,CASSLSPPRDEAFF,TGTGCCAGCAGTTTATCCCCCCCGCGCGATGAAGCTTTCTTT
TRBD1,-,TRBJ2-1,TRBV19,CASRGTGAYNEQFF,TGTGCCAGTAGAGGGACAGGGGCCTACAATGAGCAGTTCTTC
TRBD1,-,TRBJ2-7,TRBV5-1,CASSLAVGQEYEQYF,TGCGCCAGCAGCTTGGCCGTAGGACAGGAGTACGAGCAGTACTTC
TRBD1,-,TRBJ2-2,TRBV18,CASSPDRANTGELFF,TGTGCCAGCTCACCAGACAGGGCGAACACCGGGGAGCTGTTTTTT
-,-,TRBJ2-5,TRBV4-1,CASSQVSGAGETQYF,TGCGCCAGCAGCCAAGTCTCAGGGGCTGGAGAGACCCAGTACTTC
-,-,TRBJ2-3,TRBV7-2,CASSLGMGGVDTQYF,TGTGCCAGCAGCTTAGGTATGGGAGGTGTAGATACGCAGTATTTT
-,-,TRBJ1-1,TRBV11-2,CASSLEAGSTFF,TGTGCCAGCAGCTTAGAGGCAGGGTCTACTTTCTTT
TRBD2,-,TRBJ2-3,TRBV11-3,CASSLGTSDTDTQYF,TGTGCCAGCAGCTTAGGGACTAGCGACACAGATACGCAGTATTTT
TRBD2,-,TRBJ2-7,TRBV27,CASSLLTNRVLAGIEEQYF,TGTGCCAGCAGTTTACTCACCAACAGGGTGCTAGCGGGGATTGAAGAGCAGTACTTC
TRBD2,-,TRBJ2-1,TRBV19,CASRKLAGTHNEQFF,TGTGCCAGTAGGAAACTAGCGGGGACCCACAATGAGCAGTTCTTC
-,once,TRBJ2-3,TRBV5-1,CASSYRVGADTQYF,TGCGCCAGCAGCTACAGGGTCGGTGCAGATACGCAGTATTTT
-,-,TRBJ2-3,TRBV30,CAWSRPPRADTQYF,TGTGCCTGGAGCCGACCCCCTAGAGCAGATACGCAGTATTTT
TRBD2,-,TRBJ2-7,TRBV28,CASSLWGGTSGSYEQYF,TGTGCCAGCAGTTTATGGGGGGGGACTAGCGGGTCCTACGAGCAGTACTTC
-,-,TRBJ2-7,TRBV11-2,CASSLGAEALYEQYF,TGTGCCAGCAGCTTAGGAGCGGAGGCACTCTACGAGCAGTACTTC
-,-,TRBJ2-7,TRBV5-1,CASSLVQGEQYF,TGCGCCAGCAGCTTGGTTCAGGGCGAGCAGTACTTC
-,-,TRBJ1-5,TRBV6-5,CASSYGQASGGPQHF,TGTGCCAGCAGTTACGGGCAGGCAAGCGGGGGGCCCCAGCATTTT